The 31 T cell receptor beta chains in this list originate from one sample, sequenced in a study of shared clonotypes between healthy human individuals. The assay was immunoSEQ multiplex PCR, and TCRdb's table has in-frame clones only and misses some. Of approximately 500,000 clones listed, more than 65% are singletons. The sample consisted of PBMCs. Source of these receptors: a woman aged 40 to 55 in good health. Some clones in this sample may be carry-over from other donors' samples.

V is TRBV19 and J is TRBJ2-7, with 10 bases fitting TRBD2. The trim removed 3 bases at V and 4 bases at J, leaving 0 bases unmatched. CDR1 LNHDA and CDR2 SQIVND come from the germline V gene (reference sequence). The CDR3 extends over 13 amino acids. Here the CDR3 reads CASSMTSGYEQYF. DNA of the CDR3: TGTGCCAGTAGTATGACTAGCGGGTACGAGCAGTACTTC.

The gene calls are TRBV7-7 and TRBJ2-7; tentative D call: TRBD2 (6 bases). V lost 4 bases and J lost 6, with 13 bases in between. The germline CDR1 and CDR2 sequences are SSHAT and FNYEAQ (reference sequence). The CDR3 extends over 13 amino acids. The CDR3 region has the DNA TGTGCCAGCAGCTCAAACCTGGGAGGCGAGCAGTACTTC. It specifies CASSSNLGGEQYF.

V and J are TRBV11-3 and TRBJ2-1; 8 nucleotides match TRBD2. Germline V CDR1 and CDR2: SGHNT, YENEEA. V lost 5 bases to trimming and J lost 0 bases; unmatched junction nucleotides: 9. The CDR3 sequence is 17 residues long. The CDR3 sequence is CASSARTSPSSYNEQFF. Here the CDR3 DNA reads TGTGCCAGCAGCGCCCGGACTAGCCCGAGCTCCTACAATGAGCAGTTCTTC.

This clone was observed at least ten times. The chain couples TRBV6-4 to TRBJ2-2; 8 positions agree with TRBD2. V trimming: 5 bases; J trimming: 6 bases; junction bases outside the gene matches: 5. The CDR3 extends over 14 amino acids. Germline CDR1 and CDR2: MRHNA and SNTAGT. The CDR3 sequence: CASSLGLASGELFF. The CDR3 region has the DNA TGTGCCAGCAGTCTCGGACTAGCCTCCGGGGAGCTGTTTTTT.

This clone was seen at least ten times. CDR3 loop: CASSWGPGQSSYEQYF. The CDR3 nucleotides are TGTGCCAGCAGCTGGGGTCCGGGACAAAGCTCCTACGAGCAGTACTTC. The chain couples TRBV5-6 to TRBJ2-7; D possibly corresponds to TRBD1 (6 bases). Trimming took 3 bases from V and 0 from J, leaving 16 bases between them. The CDR3 sequence is 16 residues long. Per germline, CDR1 SGHDT and CDR2 YYEEEE.

This chain connects TRBV6-5 to TRBJ2-7; TRBD2 matches 8 bases. With V trimmed by 3 bases and J by 3 bases, 4 bases remained unmatched. Germline loops: CDR1 MNHEY, CDR2 SVGAGI. The CDR3 spans 14 residues. DNA of the CDR3: TGTGCCAGCAGTTATTTACGGGAGGGCTACGAGCAGTACTTC. Its translation is CASSYLREGYEQYF.

V and J are TRBV4-1 and TRBJ2-2; D remains unclear. Trimming removed 1 base at V and 4 bases at J, with 7 bases between. CDR1 MGHRA and CDR2 YSYEKL come from the germline V gene. The CDR3 sequence is 14 residues long. The CDR3, as DNA: TGCGCCAGCAGCCAAGGCCTTTCCACCGGGGAGCTGTTTTTT. It translates to CASSQGLSTGELFF.

The V gene is TRBV10-3, the J gene TRBJ2-5; 9 bases line up with TRBD2. Trimming at V came to 5 bases and at J to 2 bases, leaving 21 bases not matched to a gene. The length of the CDR3 is 20 residues. CDR1 is ENHRY and CDR2 is SYGVKD in the germline V gene. CDR3 DNA sequence: TGTGCCATCAGTCCCCACTCCGACAGGGTAGCGGGAGTTGGGCAAGAGACCCAGTACTTC. Protein product: CAISPHSDRVAGVGQETQYF.

Of note for this clone: Other DNA sequences in this specimen translate into the identical CDR3. This chain links TRBV30 with TRBJ2-7; D call uncertain. V lost 2 bases, J lost 1 base, and 6 bases lay in between. CDR1 is GTSNPN and CDR2 is SVGIG in the germline V gene (reference sequence). The CDR3 sequence is 12 residues long. CDR3 in amino acids: CAWSPSSYEQYF. As DNA, the CDR3 is TGTGCCTGGAGTCCTAGTTCCTACGAGCAGTACTTC.

V gene TRBV7-8 combines with J gene TRBJ1-4; D gene ambiguous. V lost 5 bases, J lost 0 bases, and 4 bases lay in between. CDR3 length: 13 amino acids. Germline assignment: CDR1 SGHVS and CDR2 FQNEAQ. The CDR3 loop is CASSPATNEKLFF. CDR3 in DNA: TGTGCCAGCAGCCCTGCAACTAATGAAAAACTGTTTTTT.

On this clone: Other DNA sequences within the sample encode an identical CDR3. The chain has TRBV18 and TRBJ2-3; D unresolved. CDR3 length: 13 residues. V was cut by 3 bases and J by 0 bases, with 4 bases left in between. Germline V lookup: CDR1 KGHSH, CDR2 LQKENI. The DNA of the CDR3 is TGTGCCAGCTCACCTTCCAGCACAGATACGCAGTATTTT. This gives the protein CASSPSSTDTQYF.

The chain is built from TRBV5-1 and TRBJ1-5, with D hard to call. Per the germline V gene, CDR1 is SGHRS and CDR2 is YFSETQ. This CDR3 region has 15 residues. The ends were cut back, 0 bases at V and 5 bases at J, with 12 bases in the middle. CDR3 sequence: CASSLDGRYHQPQHF. The CDR3 DNA is TGCGCCAGCAGCTTGGATGGGAGGTATCATCAGCCCCAGCATTTT.

The chain carries TRBV28 and TRBJ2-7, with D perhaps matching TRBD2 (6 bases). V shed 5 bases and J shed 4 bases, with 21 bases lying between them. This CDR3 contains 16 residues. The V gene's germline CDR1 is MDHEN and CDR2 SYDVKM. The CDR3 DNA is TGTGCCAGCAGTGATGTGGCGGGGCGGTCGGGGTACGAGCAGTACTTC. Translated: CASSDVAGRSGYEQYF.

The chain employs TRBV6-5 and TRBJ1-5, with D hard to call. The germline V gene has CDR1 MNHEY and CDR2 SVGAGI. V dropped 6 bases and J dropped 3 bases, with 15 bases sitting between them. This CDR3 contains 15 residues. The CDR3 nucleotides read TGTGCCAGCAGCCCCCTGGGCAGGCACAATCAGCCCCAGCATTTT. Protein product: CASSPLGRHNQPQHF.

This clone was counted between two and nine times. The genes are TRBV9 and TRBJ1-2; D not certain. V was pared by 0 bases and J by 8 bases, with 17 bases between. Germline V gene sequence: CDR1 SGDLS, CDR2 YYNGEE. The CDR3 covers 15 residues. CDR3 loop: CASSVAGRGPGGYTF. CDR3 coding DNA: TGTGCCAGCAGCGTAGCCGGACGGGGTCCCGGCGGCTACACCTTC.

The rearrangement joins TRBV2 to TRBJ1-2; 10 positions agree with TRBD1. J gave up 5 bases and V 5 bases, and 2 bases lay outside the gene matches. Germline-derived CDR1 and CDR2 are SNHLY and FYNNEI. The CDR3 is 13 residues long. In nucleotides, the CDR3 is TGTGCCAGCAGTCCGGGACAGGGGTATGGCTACACCTTC. Protein product: CASSPGQGYGYTF. Supplemented by reference TRBV2 and TRBJ1-2, the full variable domain reads EPEVTQTPSHQVTQMGQEVILRCVPISNHLYFYWYRQILGQKVEFLVSFYNNEISEKSEIFDDQFSVERPDGSNFTLKIRSTKLEDSAMYFCASSPGQGYGYTFGSGTRLTVV.

The chain uses TRBV4-1 and TRBJ1-5; a possible D gene is TRBD1 (5 bases). The CDR3 consists of 15 residues. Between the trimmed V and J ends, which lost 1 base and 7 bases, there was a span of 14 bases. Per germline, CDR1 MGHRA and CDR2 YSYEKL. The CDR3 sequence: CASSQGHSRDQPQHF. CDR3 sequence (DNA): TGCGCCAGCAGCCAAGGTCACTCAAGGGACCAGCCCCAGCATTTT.

This chain joins TRBV19 and TRBJ2-3, with D perhaps TRBD2 (7 bases). V gave up 10 bases and J gave up 10 bases, with 24 bases separating them. This CDR3 region has 14 residues. Germline loops: CDR1 LNHDA, CDR2 SQIVND (reference sequence). The CDR3 region has the DNA TGTGCCACAAGACAGGTCGGCGGGGAGGGTCCGCAGTATTTT. This translates into CATRQVGGEGPQYF.

The DNA of the CDR3 is TGTGCCAGCAGCTTGGGGGCTGGGGATAATGAAAAACTGTTTTTT. Protein product: CASSLGAGDNEKLFF. V gene TRBV5-5 combines with J gene TRBJ1-4; D remains unclear. The CDR3 extends over 15 amino acids. Trimming removed 0 bases at V and 4 bases at J, with 10 bases between. Germline CDR1 reads SGHKS; CDR2 reads YYEKEE (reference sequence). The variable domain in full, with the rest retrieved from reference TRBV5-5 and TRBJ1-4, is DAGVTQSPTHLIKTRGQQVTLRCSPISGHKSVSWYQQVLGQGPQFIFQYYEKEERGRGNFPDRFSARQFPNYSSELNVNALLLGDSALYLCASSLGAGDNEKLFFGSGTQLSVL.

The J gene is TRBJ1-2, the V gene TRBV9; TRBD1 matches at 8 bases. CDR3 length: 15 amino acids. Germline loops: CDR1 SGDLS, CDR2 YYNGEE. Trimming took 3 bases from V and 4 from J; bases not matched to a gene: 8. The CDR3 DNA is TGTGCCAGCAGCGGGAGGGACAGGTTCTCCTATGGCTACACCTTC. It yields the protein CASSGRDRFSYGYTF.

V gene TRBV29-1 combines with J gene TRBJ2-3; D unresolved. The germline CDR1 and CDR2 sequences are SQVTM and ANQGSEA. This CDR3 region has 13 residues. Trimming removed 2 bases from V and 0 bases from J, with 6 bases in between. The CDR3 spells CSVETASTDTQYF. The CDR3 nucleotides read TGCAGCGTTGAAACAGCTAGCACAGATACGCAGTATTTT.

The sample holds a few counts of this clone. The genes are TRBV10-3 and TRBJ2-7, with TRBD1 matching 8 bases. The CDR3 covers 12 residues. Germline CDR1 is ENHRY and CDR2 is SYGVKD. V gave up 11 bases and J gave up 7 bases; unmatched junction bases: 10. The CDR3, as DNA: TGTGCCTTCGAAGCAGGGGGCCGGGAGCAGTACTTC. It specifies CAFEAGGREQYF.

The V and J genes are TRBV6-1 and TRBJ1-5; D not resolved. CDR1 is MNHNS, CDR2 SASEGT, per germline. The V end lost 3 bases, the J end lost 2 bases, and 17 bases lay between the germline ends. The CDR3 has 17 amino acids. The CDR3 DNA is TGTGCCAGCAGTGAGACCCCGGGAACCATTGGCAATCAGCCCCAGCATTTT. Amino acids: CASSETPGTIGNQPQHF.

The chain combines TRBV30 with TRBJ2-5; 9 bases fit TRBD1. TRBJ2-7 explains the end of the DNA better; the J call may be wrong. This CDR3 contains 13 residues. Germline V lookup: CDR1 GTSNPN, CDR2 SVGIG (reference sequence). As DNA, the CDR3 is TGTGCGGCGACAGGGGGAGGTTCCTACGAGCAGTACTTC. Protein product: CAATGGGSYEQYF.

The rearrangement links TRBV18 to TRBJ2-7; the D is unclear. The germline gives CDR1 KGHSH, CDR2 LQKENI. The CDR3 covers 12 residues. V shed 2 bases and J shed 5 bases, with 7 bases lying between them. The CDR3 here is CASSPESHEQYF. In DNA, the CDR3 is TGTGCCAGCTCACCAGAATCCCACGAGCAGTACTTC.

The chain uses TRBV28 and TRBJ2-2; 8 bases map to TRBD2. The germline V gene encodes CDR1 MDHEN and CDR2 SYDVKM. V lost 5 bases and J lost 5; bases outside the gene matches: 13. The CDR3 is 17 residues long. In nucleotides, the CDR3 is TGTGCCAGCAGTCAGGCGCGGGTAGCGGGAAGAACCGGGGAGCTGTTTTTT. Translated: CASSQARVAGRTGELFF.

Turning to this clone: Other DNA variants within this sample encode the same CDR3. The V call is TRBV29-1, the J call TRBJ2-1; 7 bases map to TRBD2. J lost 8 bases, V lost 3 bases, and 4 bases had no gene match. CDR1 and CDR2 from the germline V gene are SQVTM and ANQGSEA. This CDR3 region has 12 residues. This CDR3 is CSVEGGGDEQFF. CDR3 coding DNA: TGCAGCGTTGAGGGTGGGGGGGATGAGCAGTTCTTC.

This clone was seen only once. The chain couples TRBV5-1 to TRBJ2-5, with 9 nucleotides matching TRBD2. This CDR3 comprises 18 residues. Germline lookup yields CDR1 SGHRS and CDR2 YFSETQ. V shed 4 bases and J 2 bases; nucleotides not matched to a gene: 15. The CDR3 nucleotides read TGCGCCAGCAGCCTACCCCCCGTCCGACTAGCGGAACAAGAGACCCAGTACTTC. This encodes CASSLPPVRLAEQETQYF. Based on the CDR3 plus reference TRBV5-1 and TRBJ2-5, the full variable domain is KAGVTQTPRYLIKTRGQQVTLSCSPISGHRSVSWYQQTPGQGLQFLFEYFSETQRNKGNFPGRFSGRQFSNSRSEMNVSTLELGDSALYLCASSLPPVRLAEQETQYFGPGTRLLVL.

The rearrangement links TRBV7-3 to TRBJ2-5; no reliable D call. The CDR3 loop spans 14 amino acids. The germline CDR1 and CDR2 sequences are SGHTA and FQGTGA. V lost 0 bases, J lost 3 bases, and 8 bases lay in between. The CDR3, as DNA: TGTGCCAGCAGCTTAACGGGTCGTGAAGAGACCCAGTACTTC. This gives the protein CASSLTGREETQYF.

The gene calls are TRBV19 and TRBJ1-2, with 7 nucleotides matching TRBD1. Germline-derived CDR1 and CDR2 are LNHDA and SQIVND (reference sequence). The J segment lost 10 bases and the V segment lost 4 bases, leaving 9 bases of the junction unmatched. CDR3 length: 13 amino acids. The CDR3, as DNA: TGTGCCAGTAGTACCTCCGGGACAGATGTCTACACCTTC. Translating it yields CASSTSGTDVYTF.

Here the CDR3 DNA reads TGTGCCAGCAGTTTGGGAGGGAGCCTCCTCCACGAGCAGTACTTC. Translated: CASSLGGSLLHEQYF. This rearrangement joins TRBV28 to TRBJ2-7, with TRBD2 identical over 7 bases. Germline V lookup: CDR1 MDHEN, CDR2 SYDVKM. The V and J ends lost 3 bases and 5 bases, in that order; junction bases with no gene match: 10. CDR3 length: 15 amino acids. Complete variable domain (other parts from reference TRBV28 and TRBJ2-7): DVKVTQSSRYLVKRTGEKVFLECVQDMDHENMFWYRQDPGLGLRLIYFSYDVKMKEKGDIPEGYSVSREKKERFSLILESASTNQTSMYLCASSLGGSLLHEQYFGPGTRLTVT.